This T cell receptor (beta chain) was profiled in a study of regulatory T cells in long-lasting Graves disease. Time point in this sample: newly diagnosed GD, antithyroid drugs for less than 3 months. Isolated PBMC RNA provided the starting material for the TCR library. The V gene lost 8 bases and the J gene lost 0 bases, with 6 bases spanning the gap. The germline V gene has CDR1 SGHNT and CDR2 YENEEA. The CDR3 consists of 12 residues. Library construction for TCR beta used iRepertoire HTBI primers and Arm-PCR of CDR3 regions. TCRdb itself ran the multiplex PCR reads through MiXCR, one entry per CDR3 protein. Counted here are 200,000 to 250,000 distinct CDR3 sequences, roughly 19% occurring once; the ten biggest clones make up 12%. This clonotype was found a few times. The same sample was also studied in work on T cells in Graves' hyperthyroidism and ophthalmopathy.

This TCR was sampled from a woman aged 25 to 39 with Graves disease. Here the sequenced sample was peripheral blood mononuclear cells (PBMCs), taken at new diagnosis, from a patient treated with antithyroid drugs. The rearrangement links TRBV11-3 to TRBJ2-3; D is perhaps TRBD2 (6 bases). The DNA for the CDR3 is TGTGCCAGCGGGAGGAGCACAGATACGCAGTATTTT. Translating gives CASGRSTDTQYF.